This TCR beta chain was obtained from a study of T cells in Graves' hyperthyroidism and ophthalmopathy. Overall study results and limits: Before onset, ophthalmopathy was predicted by the model a median 6.5 months earlier. Most thyroid clonotypes expanded above 0.001 were also detected in blood. Classification by a 13 V-J model distinguished ophthalmopathy from stable hyperthyroidism.

The CDR3 has 13 amino acids. The V end lost 0 bases, the J end lost 12 bases, and 12 bases lay between the germline ends. CDR1 and CDR2 (germline): MNHNS, SASEGT. Ophthalmopathy cases scored 3 or more on the Clinical Activity Score and 4 or more on NOSPECS grade, with duration below 3 months. Researchers amplified the TCR beta CDR3 regions from RNA transcripts. Researchers ran a first-round RT-PCR on the TCR CDR3 using the HTBI primer set. TCRdb redid the calling of the multiplex PCR reads with MiXCR, one entry per CDR3 protein. Of about 250,000 distinct CDR3 sequences in the sample, over 20% were seen once. This clonotype was found a few times. Its antigen remains unknown.

The chain joins TRBV6-1 to TRBJ2-1; no reliable D call. The source material was blood. The receptor was derived from a man aged 30-40 years with Graves' ophthalmopathy. CDR3 sequence (DNA): TGTGCCAGCAGTGAAGCCCGGGTCGATGGGCAGTTCTTC. This translates into CASSEARVDGQFF.